This entry lists 5 T cell receptor beta chains sequenced from one sample in a study of T cell repertoires in cytomegalovirus infection (dated 2019 in TCRdb). No cognate antigen is known for these TCRs. Taken with the paper, the label for treatment or condition translates to: in vitro stimulation with specific CMV peptide epitopes to enrich CMV-specific T cells. Reads for this sample came from an Illumina HiSeq 1500. TCRdb took the public reads, trimmed them with fastp at Q25, ran MiXCR for clone calling and kept in-frame beta chains. Every distinct CDR3 protein forms one entry, paired with its most common genes and DNA. This sample holds just over 450,000 distinct CDR3 sequences; roughly 43% were observed only once. The leading ten clones occupy around 44% of the sample. The source material was cultured PBMCs, sampled from culture after CMV antigen stimulation. The receptors were sampled from a human donor in good health (CMV status not recorded). Some clones in this sample may be carry-over from other donors' samples.

This rearrangement joins TRBV27 to TRBJ1-1; D gene unclear. This CDR3 contains 16 residues. CDR1 is MNHEY and CDR2 is SMNVEV in the germline V gene (reference sequence). Trimming pared 0 bases from V and 1 base from J, leaving 12 bases between. CDR3 DNA sequence: TGTGCCAGCAGTTTATCCCCCCACTCATCGAACACTGAAGCTTTCTTT. Residues: CASSLSPHSSNTEAFF.

This clonotype was seen more than once but under ten times. This chain joins TRBV12-3 or TRBV12-4 and TRBJ2-7; TRBD2 matches 10 bases. CDR3 length: 15 residues. V shed 5 bases, J shed 1 base, and the junction held 5 bases outside the gene matches. CDR3 in DNA: TGTGCCAGCAGTCTTCAAGCGGGAGGGTCCTACGAGCAGTACTTC. This gives the protein CASSLQAGGSYEQYF.

This clonotype turned up a few times. The chain recombines TRBV7-2 with TRBJ2-3; no reliable D call. V lost 0 bases and J lost 4, with 11 bases in between. This CDR3 spans 15 amino acids. Germline V gene lookup returns CDR1 SGHTA and CDR2 FQGNSA. The CDR3 bases are TGTGCCAGCAGCTTAGCGGGATATGGCCCAGATACGCAGTATTTT. Protein: CASSLAGYGPDTQYF.

V usage is TRBV24-1 and J usage is TRBJ1-1; TRBD1 matches at 9 bases. V dropped 3 bases and J dropped 3; count of bases not matched to a gene: 1. Germline CDR1 is KGHDR and CDR2 is SFDVKD. This CDR3 has 14 amino acids. CDR3 in amino acids: CATSDRDRDTEAFF. DNA of the CDR3: TGTGCCACCAGTGATCGGGACAGGGACACTGAAGCTTTCTTT.

This clonotype has only a few counts. The chain has TRBV5-1 and TRBJ2-7; 10 bases are shared with TRBD1. Germline V lookup: CDR1 SGHRS, CDR2 YFSETQ. J was trimmed by 0 bases and V by 4 bases; bases with no gene match: 4. The CDR3 runs 15 residues. CDR3 coding DNA: TGCGCCAGCAGCGCCGGGACAGGGGACTCCTACGAGCAGTACTTC. This translates into CASSAGTGDSYEQYF.